Sequencing of this T cell receptor (beta chain) was carried out in a study of cytomegalovirus exposure and HLA in healthy donors. Study-level findings and limits: Reportedly, cytomegalovirus status was diagnosed with high sensitivity and specificity.

There are a few counts of this clone. Its target is not known. 60 Vbeta and 13 Jbeta primers were used in PCR. Only in-frame clones appear in the TCRdb table, and some are missing; sequencing was by immunoSEQ multiplex PCR. This table holds fewer than 100,000 clones, roughly 80% found once. The germline V gene encodes CDR1 MNHEY and CDR2 SVGAGI. V trimming: 0 bases; J trimming: 4 bases; junction bases outside the gene matches: 0. This CDR3 contains 15 residues. Sequenced material: PBMCs. The receptor comes from a man aged 55 to 70 in good health and CMV-seropositive. The rearrangement joins TRBV6-5 to TRBJ2-1, with 10 bases aligning to TRBD2. The CDR3 DNA is TGTGCCAGCAGTTACTCACTAGCGGGGTACAATGAGCAGTTCTTC. This translates into CASSYSLAGYNEQFF.